The rows below give T cell receptor beta chains drawn from one sample of a study of T-cell reconstitution after alpha-beta-depleted transplantation in children. TCRdb reprocessed the PCR reads with MiXCR, giving one entry per CDR3 protein. The sample yields over 400,000 distinct CDR3 sequences, about an eighth seen once. The sample was PBMCs from the stem cell graft donor, taken from the stem cell graft. These receptors all stem from a human donor who donated a stem cell graft to a child with combined immunodeficiency. The CDR3 runs from the conserved cysteine through the conserved F or W. Fields, in order: V gene, CDR3 protein.

>TRBV20-1
CSARGRSSGSGTGELFF
>TRBV5-1
CASSLRLAGPTEQYF
>TRBV30
CAWSKGWAHDTQYF
>TRBV20-1
CSAAPPSGYGYTF
>TRBV7-9
CASSLGGLASTGELFF
>TRBV10-3
CAISDPTGEERAFF
>TRBV5-1
CASSFPGQGVDTQYF
>TRBV20-1
CSADDRGWRETQYF
>TRBV19
CASSTVAGDSYEQYF
>TRBV6-1
CASSEGPTVNEQFF
>TRBV29-1
CSSGGLSLEGSYEQYF
>TRBV7-9
CASSSGLAGEGPQETQYF
>TRBV12-3/TRBV12-4
CASSLAEEYGEQYF
>TRBV5-1
CASSPRDRLNTEAFF
>TRBV9
CASSVDGQAYEQYF
>TRBV6-2/TRBV6-3
CASSYRLGGSYEQYF
>TRBV5-5
CASSLAGDNYEQYF
>TRBV6-5
CASSYSKGSNQPQHF
>TRBV27
CASSSRLVHEQYF
>TRBV4-3
CASSQDMRAGGRKEQFF
>TRBV29-1
CSADAGGVGFEQYF
>TRBV10-3
CAISESGSGANVLTF
>TRBV20-1
CSARFALAKNIQYF
>TRBV5-1
CASSFGAGGETQYF
>TRBV12-5
CASGKGLAEEQFF
>TRBV30
CAWSVRVGVKNIQYF
>TRBV5-1
CASSRNPQGDDGYTF
>TRBV5-1
CASSLGRTGDEQYF